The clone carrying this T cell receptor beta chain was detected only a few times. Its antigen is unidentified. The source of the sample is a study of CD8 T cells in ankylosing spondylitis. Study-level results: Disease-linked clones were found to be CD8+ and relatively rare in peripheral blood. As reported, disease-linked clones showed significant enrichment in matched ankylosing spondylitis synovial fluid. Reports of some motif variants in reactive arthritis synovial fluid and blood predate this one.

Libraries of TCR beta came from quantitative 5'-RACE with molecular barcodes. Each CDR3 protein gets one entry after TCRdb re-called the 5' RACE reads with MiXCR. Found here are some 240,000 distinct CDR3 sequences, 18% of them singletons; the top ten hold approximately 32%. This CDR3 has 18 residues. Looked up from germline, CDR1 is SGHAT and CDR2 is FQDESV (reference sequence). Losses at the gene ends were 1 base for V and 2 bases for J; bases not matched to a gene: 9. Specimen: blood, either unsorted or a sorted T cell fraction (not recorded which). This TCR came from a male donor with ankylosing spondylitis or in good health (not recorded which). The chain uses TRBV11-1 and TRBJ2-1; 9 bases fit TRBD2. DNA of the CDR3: TGTGCCAGCAGCTTAGAGGATGTTAGCGGGAGTCCCTACAATGAGCAGTTCTTC. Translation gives CASSLEDVSGSPYNEQFF.